The 21 T cell receptor beta chains given below trace back to one sample, sequenced in a study of beta chain features in type 1 diabetes. Expressed TCRB transcripts were sequenced because the isolated RNA had all been reverse transcribed beforehand. The repertoire was sequenced with immunoSEQ multiplex PCR; TCRdb's copy has only in-frame clones and lacks some. The sample holds under 400,000 clones; about 12% are singletons and the top ten take 0.017%. Sequencing was done on a sample of naive CD4+ T cells from blood. Receptors originate from a young man in good health.

This clone was counted only a few times. This chain links TRBV7-2 with TRBJ2-2, with 10 bases matching TRBD2. The trim removed 4 bases at V and 2 bases at J, leaving 4 bases unmatched. Germline CDR1 SGHTA, CDR2 FQGNSA. The CDR3 is 16 amino acids. CDR3 nucleotide sequence: TGTGCCAGCAGCTCTACTAGCGGGGCTAACACCGGGGAGCTGTTTTTT. This translates into CASSSTSGANTGELFF.

Only a few counts were recorded for this clone. This chain joins TRBV23-1 and TRBJ2-3; a possible D gene is TRBD2 (5 bases). TRBV23-1 counts as an open reading frame of uncertain function. Trimming left V 2 bases short and J 0 bases short, with 12 bases between. This CDR3 has 16 amino acids. This chain's CDR3 is CASSQPEGRSTDTQYF. CDR3 coding DNA: TGCGCCAGCAGTCAACCAGAGGGAAGGAGCACAGATACGCAGTATTTT.

There are a few counts of this clone. The chain uses TRBV5-1 and TRBJ2-5, with 8 bases matching TRBD1. The CDR3 length is 16 residues. Germline V gene data show CDR1 as SGHRS and CDR2 as YFSETQ. J was trimmed by 11 bases and V by 3 bases; bases with no gene match: 18. The CDR3 protein is CASSSGQGGLLREQYF. CDR3 nucleotides: TGCGCCAGCAGCTCCGGACAGGGTGGGCTACTACGAGAGCAGTACTTC.

This clone was observed a handful of times. This rearrangement joins TRBV5-4 to TRBJ2-5, with 7 bases that match TRBD2. This CDR3 is 14 amino acids long. V lost 1 base and J lost 4; bases outside the gene matches: 4. The germline gives CDR1 SGHNT, CDR2 YYREEE (reference sequence). CDR3 loop: CASSLYVAGETQYF. The CDR3 DNA sequence: TGTGCCAGCAGCTTGTATGTAGCGGGAGAGACCCAGTACTTC.

The rearrangement links TRBV7-3 to TRBJ2-3, with D tentatively TRBD1 (5 bases). Germline loops: CDR1 SGHTA, CDR2 FQGTGA. The V gene lost 2 bases and the J gene lost 2 bases, with 14 bases spanning the gap. The CDR3 totals 16 residues. This CDR3 is CASSLFGSGLTDTQYF. For the CDR3, the DNA is TGTGCCAGCAGCTTATTCGGGTCAGGGCTCACAGATACGCAGTATTTT.

V and J are TRBV29-1 and TRBJ1-1; possibly TRBD1 for D (5 bases). Per the germline V gene, CDR1 is SQVTM and CDR2 is ANQGSEA. The CDR3 is 15 amino acids. Trimming removed 0 bases from V and 5 bases from J, with 16 bases in between. CDR3 nucleotide sequence: TGCAGCGTTGAAGATCGACCCGCCGGGGGGACTGAAGCTTTCTTT. Its translation is CSVEDRPAGGTEAFF. The full variable domain, rest sourced from reference TRBV29-1 and TRBJ1-1, is SAVISQKPSRDICQRGTSLTIQCQVDSQVTMMFWYRQQPGQSLTLIATANQGSEATYESGFVIDKFPISRPNLTFSTLTVSNMSPEDSSIYLCSVEDRPAGGTEAFFGQGTRLTVV.

This chain links TRBV9 with TRBJ1-2; weak D call: TRBD1 (6 bases). Trimming pared 0 bases from V and 0 bases from J, leaving 15 bases between. The CDR3 spans 17 residues. The germline CDR1 and CDR2 sequences are SGDLS and YYNGEE. DNA of the CDR3: TGTGCCAGCAGCGTAGGGCAGGGGCGTTCCCCTAACTATGGCTACACCTTC. Translating it yields CASSVGQGRSPNYGYTF.

This clone has a handful of counts. This rearrangement joins TRBV19 to TRBJ1-1; 7 nucleotides align to TRBD1. V lost 5 bases, J lost 7 bases, and 10 bases stayed unmatched. CDR1 and CDR2 (germline): LNHDA, SQIVND (reference sequence). The CDR3 is made up of 14 amino acids. DNA of the CDR3: TGTGCCAGTAGTTCCCCGACAGGGCGGGTTGAAGCTTTCTTT. It encodes CASSSPTGRVEAFF.

The gene calls are TRBV25-1 and TRBJ1-1; 9 bases align to TRBD1. Trimming at V came to 4 bases and at J to 5 bases, leaving 8 bases not matched to a gene. The CDR3 is made up of 15 amino acids. The germline V gene encodes CDR1 MGHDK and CDR2 SYGVNS. The CDR3 reads CASSALGQGGTEAFF. The CDR3 region has the DNA TGTGCCAGCAGTGCCTTGGGACAGGGAGGTACTGAAGCTTTCTTT.

This chain joins TRBV2 and TRBJ2-4; tentatively, D is TRBD1 (6 bases). The CDR3 runs to 18 residues. V was clipped by 1 base and J by 2 bases, with 18 bases between them. The germline CDR1 and CDR2 sequences are SNHLY and FYNNEI. As DNA, the CDR3 is TGTGCCAGCAGTGAAGGGAGGACAGAAGGGGTGACCAAAAACATTCAGTACTTC. The encoded protein is CASSEGRTEGVTKNIQYF.

CDR3 in amino acids: CAISIGFGASGGYGYTF. The CDR3 region has the DNA TGTGCCATCAGTATTGGGTTTGGGGCCTCAGGGGGCTATGGCTACACCTTC. The chain uses TRBV10-3 and TRBJ1-2, with 7 bases that match TRBD1. V shed 5 bases and J 4 bases; nucleotides not matched to a gene: 16. The germline gives CDR1 ENHRY, CDR2 SYGVKD. The CDR3 is made up of 17 amino acids.

J is TRBJ2-3 and V is TRBV19; 8 bases align to TRBD1. The junction had 10 bases not matched to a gene; V was cut back by 5 bases and J by 6 bases. CDR1 and CDR2 from the germline V gene are LNHDA and SQIVND (reference sequence). This CDR3 is built from 15 residues. CDR3 protein: CASSADRGGRDTQYF. In DNA, the CDR3 is TGTGCCAGTAGTGCCGACAGGGGAGGTCGGGATACGCAGTATTTT.

J is TRBJ2-3 and V is TRBV7-2; TRBD1 might be the D (5 bases). Germline assignment: CDR1 SGHTA and CDR2 FQGNSA. V lost 5 bases and J lost 2, with 11 bases in between. CDR3 length: 14 amino acids. CDR3 sequence reads: CASSTGFSTDTQYF. The CDR3 nucleotides read TGTGCCAGCAGCACAGGCTTCTCCACAGATACGCAGTATTTT.

This clone was picked up a small number of times. V usage is TRBV30 and J usage is TRBJ1-1; D is uncertain. This CDR3 is 11 amino acids long. CDR1 is GTSNPN and CDR2 is SVGIG in the germline V gene (reference sequence). V lost 3 bases and J 5 bases, leaving 7 bases between the germline ends. The CDR3 DNA sequence: TGTGCCTGGAGCGGGAGTACTGAAGCTTTCTTT. Protein sequence: CAWSGSTEAFF.

This clone has a handful of counts. This chain uses TRBV5-4 with TRBJ2-7; TRBD2 is a possible D gene (6 bases). Germline CDR1 and CDR2: SGHNT and YYREEE (reference sequence). Trimming pared 4 bases from V and 0 bases from J, leaving 14 bases between. The CDR3 is 15 residues long. CDR3 bases: TGTGCCAGCAGCGCGGGACCTCGGGGCTCCTACGAGCAGTACTTC. Protein product: CASSAGPRGSYEQYF.

This chain uses TRBV4-3 with TRBJ2-2; the match to TRBD1 covers 7 bases. Germline-derived CDR1 and CDR2 are LGHNA and YSLEER. This CDR3 spans 16 amino acids. The ends lost 1 base at V and 0 bases at J; junction bases unmatched: 2. This CDR3 is CASSQGTGSNTGELFF. The CDR3 DNA reads TGCGCCAGCAGCCAAGGGACAGGATCGAACACCGGGGAGCTGTTTTTT.

This rearrangement joins TRBV29-1 to TRBJ1-4; 9 bases fit TRBD1. This CDR3 contains 15 residues. Germline V gives CDR1 SQVTM, CDR2 ANQGSEA. The ends lost 6 bases at V and 6 bases at J; junction bases unmatched: 11. DNA for the CDR3: TGCAGCGTGACCGGGACAGGGCGTTTCTATGAAAAACTGTTTTTT. Protein sequence: CSVTGTGRFYEKLFF.

J is TRBJ1-3 and V is TRBV7-9; D unclear. Trimming took off 5 bases at V and 0 bases at J, with 11 bases between the two ends. This CDR3 is built from 15 residues. Germline CDR1 and CDR2: SEHNR and FQNEAQ (reference sequence). CDR3 loop: CASSTGSRSGNTIYF. The CDR3 DNA reads TGTGCCAGCAGCACCGGGAGCCGCTCTGGAAACACCATATATTTT.

This clone was seen only a few times. V and J are TRBV28 and TRBJ1-4; D gene uncertain. From germline, CDR1 is MDHEN and CDR2 SYDVKM. V dropped 4 bases and J dropped 0 bases, with 9 bases sitting between them. The CDR3 covers 15 residues. The CDR3 loop reads CASSSYGATNEKLFF. The CDR3 nucleotides read TGTGCCAGCAGTTCCTACGGTGCAACTAATGAAAAACTGTTTTTT.

V and J are TRBV29-1 and TRBJ2-3, with 7 bases aligning to TRBD1. The CDR3 is made up of 14 amino acids. Germline CDR1 and CDR2: SQVTM and ANQGSEA. V was clipped by 7 bases and J by 2 bases; unmatched bases: 9. The CDR3 here is CSARQGSITDTQYF. CDR3 sequence (DNA): TGCAGCGCTCGACAGGGCTCCATCACAGATACGCAGTATTTT.

The V call is TRBV18, the J call TRBJ2-7; TRBD2 matches 13 bases. CDR1 is KGHSH and CDR2 is LQKENI in the germline V gene. The junction had 6 bases not matched to a gene; V was cut back by 4 bases and J by 3 bases. This CDR3 contains 16 residues. CDR3 amino acids: CASSHGTSGMDYEQYF. The CDR3, as DNA: TGTGCCAGCTCACATGGGACTAGCGGGATGGACTACGAGCAGTACTTC.